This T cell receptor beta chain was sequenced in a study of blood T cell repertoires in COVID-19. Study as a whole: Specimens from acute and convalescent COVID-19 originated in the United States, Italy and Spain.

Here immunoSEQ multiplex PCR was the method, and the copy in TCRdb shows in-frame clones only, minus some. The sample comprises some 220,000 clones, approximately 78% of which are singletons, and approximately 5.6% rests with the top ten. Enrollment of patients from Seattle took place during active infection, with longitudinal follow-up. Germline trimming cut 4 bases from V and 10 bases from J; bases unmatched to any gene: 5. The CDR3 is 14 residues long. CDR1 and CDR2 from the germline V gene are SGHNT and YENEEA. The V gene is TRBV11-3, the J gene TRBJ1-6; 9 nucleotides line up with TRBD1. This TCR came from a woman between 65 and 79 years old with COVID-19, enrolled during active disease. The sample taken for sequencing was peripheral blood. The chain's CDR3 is CASSSGQGKSPLHF. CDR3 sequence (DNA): TGTGCCAGCAGCTCGGGACAGGGAAAGTCACCCCTCCACTTT.